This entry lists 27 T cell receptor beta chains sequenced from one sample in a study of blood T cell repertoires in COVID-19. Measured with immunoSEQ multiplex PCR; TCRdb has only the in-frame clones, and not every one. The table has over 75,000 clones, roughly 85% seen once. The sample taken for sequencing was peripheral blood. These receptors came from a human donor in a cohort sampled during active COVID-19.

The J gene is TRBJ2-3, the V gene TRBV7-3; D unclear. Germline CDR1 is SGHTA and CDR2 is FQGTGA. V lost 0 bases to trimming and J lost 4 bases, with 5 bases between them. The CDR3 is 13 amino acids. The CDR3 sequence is CASSLTASDTQYF. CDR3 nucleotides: TGTGCCAGCAGCTTAACAGCTTCAGATACGCAGTATTTT. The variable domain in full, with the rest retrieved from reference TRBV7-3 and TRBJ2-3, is GAGVSQTPSNKVTEKGKYVELRCDPISGHTALYWYRQSLGQGPEFLIYFQGTGAADDSGLPNDRFFAVRPEGSVSTLKIQRTERGDSAVYLCASSLTASDTQYFGPGTRLTVL.

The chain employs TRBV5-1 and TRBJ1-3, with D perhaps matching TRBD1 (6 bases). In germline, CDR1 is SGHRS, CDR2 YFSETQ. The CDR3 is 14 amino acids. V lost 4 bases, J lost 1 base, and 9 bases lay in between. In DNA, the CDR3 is TGCGCCAGCAGCGGGGGCGCGTCTGGAAACACCATATATTTT. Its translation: CASSGGASGNTIYF.

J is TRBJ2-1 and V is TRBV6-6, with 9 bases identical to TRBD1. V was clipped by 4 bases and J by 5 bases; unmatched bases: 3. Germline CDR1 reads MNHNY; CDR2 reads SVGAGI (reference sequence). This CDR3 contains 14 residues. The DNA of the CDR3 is TGTGCCAGCAGTTCCGGGACAGGGAACAATGAGCAGTTCTTC. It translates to CASSSGTGNNEQFF.

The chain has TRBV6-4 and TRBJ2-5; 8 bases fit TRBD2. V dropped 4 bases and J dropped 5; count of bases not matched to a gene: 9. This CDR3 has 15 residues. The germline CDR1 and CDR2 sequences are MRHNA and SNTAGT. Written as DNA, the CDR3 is TGTGCCAGCAGTGGACCGAGCGGGGGTGCGGAGACCCAGTACTTC. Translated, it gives CASSGPSGGAETQYF.

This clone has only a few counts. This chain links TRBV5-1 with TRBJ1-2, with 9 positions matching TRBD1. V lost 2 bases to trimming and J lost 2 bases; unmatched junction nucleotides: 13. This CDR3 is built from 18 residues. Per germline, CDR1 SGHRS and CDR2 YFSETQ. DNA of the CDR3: TGCGCCAGCAGCTTAGAGGACAGGGGACAAAACTTAAACTATGGCTACACCTTC. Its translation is CASSLEDRGQNLNYGYTF.

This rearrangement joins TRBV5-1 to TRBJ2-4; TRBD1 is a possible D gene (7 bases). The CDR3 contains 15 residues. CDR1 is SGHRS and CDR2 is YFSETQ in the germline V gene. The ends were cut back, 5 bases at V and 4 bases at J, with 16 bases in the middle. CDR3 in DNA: TGCGCCAGCAGTCAAGGCCCAGGGGGGAAAAACATTCAGTACTTC. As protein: CASSQGPGGKNIQYF. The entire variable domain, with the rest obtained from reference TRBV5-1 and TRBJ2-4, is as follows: KAGVTQTPRYLIKTRGQQVTLSCSPISGHRSVSWYQQTPGQGLQFLFEYFSETQRNKGNFPGRFSGRQFSNSRSEMNVSTLELGDSALYLCASSQGPGGKNIQYFGAGTRLSVL.

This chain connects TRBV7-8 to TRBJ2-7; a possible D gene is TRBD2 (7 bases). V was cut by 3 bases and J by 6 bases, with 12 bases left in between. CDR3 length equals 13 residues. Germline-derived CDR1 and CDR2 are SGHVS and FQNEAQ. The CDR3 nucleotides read TGTGCCAGCAGCTTTGGGGGGGCTGGCGAGCAGTACTTC. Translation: CASSFGGAGEQYF.

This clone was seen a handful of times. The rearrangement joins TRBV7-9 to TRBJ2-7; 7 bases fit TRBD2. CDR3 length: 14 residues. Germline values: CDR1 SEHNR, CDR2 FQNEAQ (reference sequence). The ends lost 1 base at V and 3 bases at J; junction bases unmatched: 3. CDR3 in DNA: TGTGCCAGCAGCTTAGACGGGGGGATCTACGAGCAGTACTTC. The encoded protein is CASSLDGGIYEQYF.

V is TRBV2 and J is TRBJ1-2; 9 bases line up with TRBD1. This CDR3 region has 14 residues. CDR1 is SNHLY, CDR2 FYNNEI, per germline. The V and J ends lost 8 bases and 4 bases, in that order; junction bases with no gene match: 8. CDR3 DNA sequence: TGTGCCAGCCGGGACAGGGATCGTGGCTATGGCTACACCTTC. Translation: CASRDRDRGYGYTF.

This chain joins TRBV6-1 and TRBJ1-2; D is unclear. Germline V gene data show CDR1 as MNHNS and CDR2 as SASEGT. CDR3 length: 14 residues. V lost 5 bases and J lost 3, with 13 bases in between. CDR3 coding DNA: TGTGCCAGCAGTTCGGGATACACGGACTATGGCTACACCTTC. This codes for CASSSGYTDYGYTF.

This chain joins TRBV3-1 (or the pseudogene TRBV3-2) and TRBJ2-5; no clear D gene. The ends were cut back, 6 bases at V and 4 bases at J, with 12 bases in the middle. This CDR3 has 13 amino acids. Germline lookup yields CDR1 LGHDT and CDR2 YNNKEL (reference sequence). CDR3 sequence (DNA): TGTGCCAGCAGAAGCGAGGCGCTAGAGACCCAGTACTTC. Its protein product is CASRSEALETQYF.

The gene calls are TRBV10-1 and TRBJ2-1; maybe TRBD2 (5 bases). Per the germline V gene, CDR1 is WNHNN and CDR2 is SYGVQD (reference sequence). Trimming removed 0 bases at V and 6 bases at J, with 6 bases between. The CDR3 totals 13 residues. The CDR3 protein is CASSESGSNEQFF. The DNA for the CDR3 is TGCGCCAGCAGTGAGTCTGGGAGCAATGAGCAGTTCTTC.

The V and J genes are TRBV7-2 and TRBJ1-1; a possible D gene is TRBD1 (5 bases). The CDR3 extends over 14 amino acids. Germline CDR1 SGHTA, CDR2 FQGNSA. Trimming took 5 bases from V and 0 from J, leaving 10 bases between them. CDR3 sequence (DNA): TGTGCCAGCAGCCACGACAGACTGAACACTGAAGCTTTCTTT. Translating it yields CASSHDRLNTEAFF.

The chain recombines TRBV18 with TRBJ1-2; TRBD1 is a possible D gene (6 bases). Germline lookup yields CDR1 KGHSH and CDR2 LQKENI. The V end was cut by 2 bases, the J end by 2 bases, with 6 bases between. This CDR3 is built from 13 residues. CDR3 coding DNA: TGTGCCAGCTCACCAGACAGGAACTATGGCTACACCTTC. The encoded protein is CASSPDRNYGYTF.

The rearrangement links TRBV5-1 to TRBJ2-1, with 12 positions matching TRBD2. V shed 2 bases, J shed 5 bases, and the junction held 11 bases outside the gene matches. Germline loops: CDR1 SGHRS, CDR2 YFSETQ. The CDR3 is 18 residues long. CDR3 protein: CASSLSLTSGSFDNEQFF. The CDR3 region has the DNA TGCGCCAGCAGCTTATCCTTGACTAGCGGGAGCTTTGACAATGAGCAGTTCTTC.

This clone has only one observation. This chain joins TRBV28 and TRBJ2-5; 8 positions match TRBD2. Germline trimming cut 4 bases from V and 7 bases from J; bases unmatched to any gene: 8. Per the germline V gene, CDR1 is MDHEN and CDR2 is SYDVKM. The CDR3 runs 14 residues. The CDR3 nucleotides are TGTGCCAGCAGTTCGGCGGGACTAGGGGGGACCCAGTACTTC. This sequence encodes CASSSAGLGGTQYF.

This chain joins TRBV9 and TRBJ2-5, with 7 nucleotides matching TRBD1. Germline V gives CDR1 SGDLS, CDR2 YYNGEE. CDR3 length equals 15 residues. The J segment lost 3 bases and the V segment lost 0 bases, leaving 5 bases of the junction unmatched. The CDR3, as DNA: TGTGCCAGCAGCGTAGCAGGGACAGATAAAGAGACCCAGTACTTC. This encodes CASSVAGTDKETQYF.

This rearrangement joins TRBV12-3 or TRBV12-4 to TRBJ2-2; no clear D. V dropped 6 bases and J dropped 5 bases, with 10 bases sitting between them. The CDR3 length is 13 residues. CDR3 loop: CASSPRTTGELFF. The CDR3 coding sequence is TGTGCCAGCAGCCCTAGAACGACCGGGGAGCTGTTTTTT.

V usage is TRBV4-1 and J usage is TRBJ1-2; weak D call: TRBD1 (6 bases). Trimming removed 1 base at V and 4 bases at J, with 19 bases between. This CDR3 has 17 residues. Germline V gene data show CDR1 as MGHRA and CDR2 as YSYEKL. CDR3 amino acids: CASSQAHRDTISYGYTF. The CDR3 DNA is TGCGCCAGCAGCCAAGCGCACAGGGATACAATTTCCTATGGCTACACCTTC.

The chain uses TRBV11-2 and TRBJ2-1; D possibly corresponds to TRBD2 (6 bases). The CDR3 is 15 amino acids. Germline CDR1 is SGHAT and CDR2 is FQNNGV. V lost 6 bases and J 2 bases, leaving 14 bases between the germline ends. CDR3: CASSRDSATYNEQFF. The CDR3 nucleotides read TGTGCCAGCAGTCGGGACTCCGCAACCTACAATGAGCAGTTCTTC. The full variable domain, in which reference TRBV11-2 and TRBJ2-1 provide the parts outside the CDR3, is EAGVAQSPRYKIIEKRQSVAFWCNPISGHATLYWYQQILGQGPKLLIQFQNNGVVDDSQLPKDRFSAERLKGVDSTLKIQPAKLEDSAVYLCASSRDSATYNEQFFGPGTRLTVL.

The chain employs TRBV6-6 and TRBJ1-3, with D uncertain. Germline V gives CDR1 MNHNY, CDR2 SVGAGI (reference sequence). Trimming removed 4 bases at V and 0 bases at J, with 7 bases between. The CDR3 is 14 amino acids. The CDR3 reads CASSFTYSGNTIYF. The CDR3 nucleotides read TGTGCCAGCAGTTTCACTTACTCTGGAAACACCATATATTTT.

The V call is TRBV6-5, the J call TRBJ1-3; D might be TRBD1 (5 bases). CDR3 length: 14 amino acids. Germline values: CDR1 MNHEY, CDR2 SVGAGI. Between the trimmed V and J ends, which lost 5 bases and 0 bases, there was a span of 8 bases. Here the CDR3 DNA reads TGTGCCAGCAGTAATCAGGGCTCTGGAAACACCATATATTTT. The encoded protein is CASSNQGSGNTIYF.

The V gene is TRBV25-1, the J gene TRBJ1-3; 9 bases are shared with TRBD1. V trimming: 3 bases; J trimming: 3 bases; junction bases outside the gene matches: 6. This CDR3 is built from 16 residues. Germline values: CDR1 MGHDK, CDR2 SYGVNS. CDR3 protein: CASSEPNRGLGNTIYF. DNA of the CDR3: TGTGCCAGCAGTGAGCCAAACAGGGGGCTTGGAAACACCATATATTTT.

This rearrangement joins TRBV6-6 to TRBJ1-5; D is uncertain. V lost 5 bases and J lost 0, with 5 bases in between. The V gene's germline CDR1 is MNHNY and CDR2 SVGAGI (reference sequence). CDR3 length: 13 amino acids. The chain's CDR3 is CASSVYSNQPQHF. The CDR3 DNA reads TGTGCCAGCAGTGTCTATAGCAATCAGCCCCAGCATTTT.

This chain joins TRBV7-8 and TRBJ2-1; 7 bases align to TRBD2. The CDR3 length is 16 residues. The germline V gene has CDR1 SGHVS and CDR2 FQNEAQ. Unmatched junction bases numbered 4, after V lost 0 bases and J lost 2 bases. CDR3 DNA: TGTGCCAGCAGCTTAGCCGGGACTACCACCTACAATGAGCAGTTCTTC. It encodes CASSLAGTTTYNEQFF. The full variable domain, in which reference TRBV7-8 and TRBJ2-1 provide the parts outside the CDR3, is GAGVSQSPRYKVAKRGQDVALRCDPISGHVSLFWYQQALGQGPEFLTYFQNEAQLDKSGLPSDRFFAERPEGSVSTLKIQRTQQEDSAVYLCASSLAGTTTYNEQFFGPGTRLTVL.

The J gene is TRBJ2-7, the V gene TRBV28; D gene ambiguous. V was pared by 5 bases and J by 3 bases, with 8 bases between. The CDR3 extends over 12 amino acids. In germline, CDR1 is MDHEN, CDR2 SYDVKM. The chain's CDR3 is CASSPSGYEQYF. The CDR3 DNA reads TGTGCCAGCAGTCCTTCGGGCTACGAGCAGTACTTC.

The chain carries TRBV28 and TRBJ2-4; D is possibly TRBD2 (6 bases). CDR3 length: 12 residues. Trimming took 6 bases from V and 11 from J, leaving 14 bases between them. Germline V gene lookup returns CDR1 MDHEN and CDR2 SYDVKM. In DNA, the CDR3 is TGTGCCAGCAGCCTAGTTCCGGGAGTTCAGTACTTC. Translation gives CASSLVPGVQYF.